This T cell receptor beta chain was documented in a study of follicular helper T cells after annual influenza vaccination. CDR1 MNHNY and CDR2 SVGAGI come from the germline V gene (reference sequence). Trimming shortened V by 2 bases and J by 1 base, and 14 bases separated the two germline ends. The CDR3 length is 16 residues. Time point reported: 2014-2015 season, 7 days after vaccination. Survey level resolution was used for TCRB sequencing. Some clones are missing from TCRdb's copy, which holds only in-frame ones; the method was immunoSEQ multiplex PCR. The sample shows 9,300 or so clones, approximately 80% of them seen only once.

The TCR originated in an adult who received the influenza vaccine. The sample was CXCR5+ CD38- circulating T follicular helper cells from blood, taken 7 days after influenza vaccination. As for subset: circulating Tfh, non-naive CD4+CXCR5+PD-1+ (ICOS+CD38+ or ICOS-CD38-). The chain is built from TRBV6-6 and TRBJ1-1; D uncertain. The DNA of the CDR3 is TGTGCCAGCAGTTACCTGTCCGGTCATGAGAACACTGAAGCTTTCTTT. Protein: CASSYLSGHENTEAFF.